The rows below give T cell receptor beta chains drawn from one sample of a study of T-cell reconstitution after alpha-beta-depleted transplantation in children. TCRdb re-called the PCR reads with MiXCR, one entry per CDR3 protein. Among approximately 520,000 distinct CDR3 sequences, less than 35% were seen once, and the ten largest hold 2% to 3%. Sequenced here: PBMCs from the stem cell graft donor, sampled from the stem cell graft. The receptors were sampled from a human donor who donated a stem cell graft to a child with aplastic anemia. CDR3s include the opening cysteine and the closing phenylalanine or tryptophan. A D gene is named only where the DNA matches it firmly. Size tells how often a clone was seen (once, few, many) or the class of an expanded clone, and some rows leave it out.

J gene	V gene	clone size	CDR3 length	D gene	CDR3 DNA	CDR3 protein
TRBJ2-4	TRBV3-1	few	13	-	TGTGCCAGCAGCCCGTCGACCAAAAACATTCAGTACTTC	CASSPSTKNIQYF
TRBJ2-7	TRBV18	-	12	-	TGTGCCAGCTCAGTATACAGCGGCGAGCAGTACTTC	CASSVYSGEQYF
TRBJ1-5	TRBV19	-	16	TRBD1	TGTGCCAGTAGTATATCAGGGGGCGAGGGCAATCAGCCCCAGCATTTT	CASSISGGEGNQPQHF
TRBJ2-2	TRBV20-1	-	14	TRBD1	TGCAGTGCAACACAGGGGCGCAACACCGGGGAGCTGTTTTTT	CSATQGRNTGELFF
TRBJ2-1	TRBV7-3	-	17	TRBD2	TGTGCCAGCAGCCAGGGACACCTAGCGGGAATAAACAATGAGCAGTTCTTC	CASSQGHLAGINNEQFF
TRBJ2-7	TRBV10-3	few	15	-	TGTGCCATCAGCCGTGGGGGGTTTGAGTCTGACGAGCAGTACTTC	CAISRGGFESDEQYF
TRBJ2-1	TRBV5-1	-	16	TRBD2	TGCGCCAGCAGCTTAAATAGCGGGAGGGGTAAAAATGAGCAGTTCTTC	CASSLNSGRGKNEQFF
TRBJ2-2	TRBV9	few	16	TRBD2	TGTGCCAGCAGCGTAGCTAGCGGGAGTTTGACCGGGGAGCTGTTTTTT	CASSVASGSLTGELFF
TRBJ2-4	TRBV14	-	16	TRBD2	TGTGCCAGCAGCCAAGTGACTAGCGGTGCCAAAAACATTCAGTACTTC	CASSQVTSGAKNIQYF
TRBJ1-1	TRBV11-2	once	15	-	TGTGCCAGCAGCTTATTTAGGGGAATCAACACTGAAGCTTTCTTT	CASSLFRGINTEAFF
TRBJ2-7	TRBV18	few	14	-	TGTGCCAGCTCTCCCAACGGGGCCTTGCACGAGCAGTACTTC	CASSPNGALHEQYF
TRBJ2-2	TRBV12-3/TRBV12-4	-	12	-	TGTGCCAGCAGTTTACCGGCCGGGGAGCTGTTTTTT	CASSLPAGELFF
TRBJ2-1	TRBV11-2	few	12	-	TGTGCCAGCACCTCATCGGGAGTTGAGCAGTTCTTC	CASTSSGVEQFF
TRBJ1-1	TRBV6-2/TRBV6-3	-	15	-	TGTGCCAGCAGCCCCGCCGGGAGTGGAAACACTGAAGCTTTCTTT	CASSPAGSGNTEAFF
TRBJ2-3	TRBV5-5	-	16	TRBD2	TGTGCCAGCAGCTCGGGACTAGCGGGAGGGCCTAGTACGCAGTATTTT	CASSSGLAGGPSTQYF
TRBJ2-1	TRBV5-1	-	13	TRBD1	TGCGCCAGCAGGGGACAGGGGATGAATGAGCAGTTCTTC	CASRGQGMNEQFF
TRBJ2-1	TRBV5-1	-	17	-	TGCGCCAGCAGTTTGCAGAAGACCACTAGCTCCTACAATGAGCAGTTCTTC	CASSLQKTTSSYNEQFF
TRBJ2-1	TRBV20-1	few	15	TRBD2	TGCAGTGCTAGCCCCGTAGCGGGAGTCCCTGGTGAGCAGTTCTTC	CSASPVAGVPGEQFF
TRBJ1-1	TRBV6-2/TRBV6-3	few	16	TRBD1	TGTGCCAGCAGACGCCGGGCAGGGGGTAGGGACACTGAAGCTTTCTTT	CASRRRAGGRDTEAFF
TRBJ1-4	TRBV18	few	14	TRBD1	TGTGCCAGCTCAGGGACAGCAACTAATGAAAAACTGTTTTTT	CASSGTATNEKLFF
TRBJ2-1	TRBV3-1	-	18	-	TGTGCCAGCAGCCAAGATGCGACGACTTCGAGCTCCTACAATGAGCAGTTCTTC	CASSQDATTSSSYNEQFF
TRBJ1-5	TRBV5-5	-	14	-	TGTGCCAGCAGCTTGGTCACAATGGGTCAGCCCCAGCATTTT	CASSLVTMGQPQHF
TRBJ2-1	TRBV29-1	-	13	-	TGCAGCGTTCTCCTCCCCCTCTACAATGAGCAGTTCTTC	CSVLLPLYNEQFF
TRBJ2-2	TRBV15	few	15	-	TGTGCCACCAGCGGGGGCCCAGGAAGGGCCGGGGAGCTGTTTTTT	CATSGGPGRAGELFF
TRBJ1-1	TRBV27	-	15	-	TGTGCCAGCAGTTTCTCGAGGGGGGGGAGCACTGAAGCTTTCTTT	CASSFSRGGSTEAFF
TRBJ1-2	TRBV7-8	-	16	-	TGTGCCAGCAGCTTAGGTCAGGGGCTATATAACTATGGCTACACCTTC	CASSLGQGLYNYGYTF
TRBJ1-2	TRBV7-2	few	15	TRBD1	TGTGCCAGCAGCCCATCGACAGGGTCCAACTATGGCTACACCTTC	CASSPSTGSNYGYTF
TRBJ2-5	TRBV10-3	-	13	-	TGTGCCATCAGTGAGTCGACACCAGAGACCCAGCACTTC	CAISESTPETQHF
TRBJ2-5	TRBV28	-	16	TRBD2	TGTGCCAGCAGTGCCTCGCGTGGCGGGAGAGGAGAGACCCAGTACTTC	CASSASRGGRGETQYF
TRBJ1-6	TRBV12-3/TRBV12-4	-	17	-	TGTGCCAGCACCTACCGAAGGGGTTACGCCGAACATTCACCCCTCCACTTT	CASTYRRGYAEHSPLHF
TRBJ1-3	TRBV12-3/TRBV12-4	few	14	-	TGTGCCAGCAGTTTTACCGGATCTGGAAACACCATATATTTT	CASSFTGSGNTIYF
TRBJ2-3	TRBV12-3/TRBV12-4	few	16	TRBD1	TGTGCCAGCAGTTTAGCTCCGGGACAGGGGGTAGATACGCAGTATTTT	CASSLAPGQGVDTQYF
TRBJ2-5	TRBV7-2	-	14	-	TGTGCCAGCAGCAAACCGGGACCGGTAAAGACCCAGTACTTC	CASSKPGPVKTQYF
TRBJ2-1	TRBV7-7	few	12	-	TGTGCCGCGGGGAGCTCCTACAATGAGCAGTTCTTC	CAAGSSYNEQFF
TRBJ1-1	TRBV4-3	few	17	-	TGCGCCAGCAGCCAAGCCCTGGGGACGACCCTCAGCACTGAAGCTTTCTTT	CASSQALGTTLSTEAFF